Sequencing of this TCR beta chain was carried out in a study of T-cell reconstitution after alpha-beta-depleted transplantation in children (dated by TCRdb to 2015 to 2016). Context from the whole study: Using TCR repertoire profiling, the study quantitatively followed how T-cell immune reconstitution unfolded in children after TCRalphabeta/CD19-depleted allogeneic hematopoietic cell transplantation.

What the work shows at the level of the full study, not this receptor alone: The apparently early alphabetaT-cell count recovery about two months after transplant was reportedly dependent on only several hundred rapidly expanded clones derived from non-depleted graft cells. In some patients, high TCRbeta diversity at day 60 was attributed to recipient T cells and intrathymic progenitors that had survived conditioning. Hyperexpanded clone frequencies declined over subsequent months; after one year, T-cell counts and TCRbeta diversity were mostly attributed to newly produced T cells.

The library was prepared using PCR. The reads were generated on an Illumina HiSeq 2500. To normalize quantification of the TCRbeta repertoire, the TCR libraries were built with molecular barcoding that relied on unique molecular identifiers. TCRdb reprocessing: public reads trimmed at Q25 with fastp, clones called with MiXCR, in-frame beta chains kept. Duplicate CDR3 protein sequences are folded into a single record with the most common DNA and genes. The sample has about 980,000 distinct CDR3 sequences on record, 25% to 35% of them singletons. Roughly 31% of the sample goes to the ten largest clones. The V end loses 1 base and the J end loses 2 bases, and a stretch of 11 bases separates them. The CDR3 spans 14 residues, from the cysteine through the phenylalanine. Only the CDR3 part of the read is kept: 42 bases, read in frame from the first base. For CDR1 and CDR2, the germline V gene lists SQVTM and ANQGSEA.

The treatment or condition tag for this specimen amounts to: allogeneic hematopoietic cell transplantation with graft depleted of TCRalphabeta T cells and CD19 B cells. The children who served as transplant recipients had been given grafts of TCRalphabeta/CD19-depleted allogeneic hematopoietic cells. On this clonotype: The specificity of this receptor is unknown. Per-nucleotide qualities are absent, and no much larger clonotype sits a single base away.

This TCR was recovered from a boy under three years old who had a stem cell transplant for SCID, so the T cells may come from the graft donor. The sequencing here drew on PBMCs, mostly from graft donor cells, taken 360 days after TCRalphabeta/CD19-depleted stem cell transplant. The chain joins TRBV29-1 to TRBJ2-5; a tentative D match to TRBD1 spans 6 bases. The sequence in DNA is TGCAGCGTTGAAGTCAGGGGCGTACAAGAGACCCAGTACTTC. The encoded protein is CSVEVRGVQETQYF.